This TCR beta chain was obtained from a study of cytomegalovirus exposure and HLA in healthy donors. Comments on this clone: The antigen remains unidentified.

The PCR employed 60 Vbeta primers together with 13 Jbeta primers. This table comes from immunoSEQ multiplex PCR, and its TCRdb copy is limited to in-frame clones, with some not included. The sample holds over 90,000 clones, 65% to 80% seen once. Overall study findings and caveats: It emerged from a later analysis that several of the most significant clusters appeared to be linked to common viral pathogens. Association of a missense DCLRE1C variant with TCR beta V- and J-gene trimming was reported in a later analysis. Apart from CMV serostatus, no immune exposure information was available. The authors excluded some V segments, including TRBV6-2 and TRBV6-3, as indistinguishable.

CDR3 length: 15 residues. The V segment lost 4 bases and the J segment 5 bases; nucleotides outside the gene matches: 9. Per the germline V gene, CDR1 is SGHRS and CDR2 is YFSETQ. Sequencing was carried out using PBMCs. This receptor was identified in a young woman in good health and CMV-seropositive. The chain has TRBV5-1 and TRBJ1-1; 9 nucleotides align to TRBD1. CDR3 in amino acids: CASSTDGTGRTEAFF. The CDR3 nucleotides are TGCGCCAGCAGCACGGACGGGACAGGGAGGACTGAAGCTTTCTTT.